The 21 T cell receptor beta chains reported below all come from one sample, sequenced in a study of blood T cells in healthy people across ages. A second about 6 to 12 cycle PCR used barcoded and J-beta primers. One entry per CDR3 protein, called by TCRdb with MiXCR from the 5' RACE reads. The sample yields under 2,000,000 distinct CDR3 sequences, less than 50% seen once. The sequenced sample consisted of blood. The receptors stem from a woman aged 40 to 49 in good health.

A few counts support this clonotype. CDR3 DNA sequence: TGTGCCAGCAGTTGGGGGACTAGCGGGGGTAATGAGCAGTTCTTC. As protein: CASSWGTSGGNEQFF. The chain joins TRBV6-5 to TRBJ2-1, with 14 bases identical to TRBD2. The V gene's germline CDR1 is MNHEY and CDR2 SVGAGI. This CDR3 has 15 residues. Unmatched junction bases numbered 3, after V lost 4 bases and J lost 7 bases.

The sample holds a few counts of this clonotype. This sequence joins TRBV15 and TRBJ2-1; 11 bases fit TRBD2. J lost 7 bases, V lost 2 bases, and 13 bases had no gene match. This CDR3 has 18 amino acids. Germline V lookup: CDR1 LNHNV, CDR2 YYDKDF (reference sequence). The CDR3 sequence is CATSRLRGSSGGQNEQFF. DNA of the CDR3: TGTGCCACCAGCAGACTCCGTGGGTCTAGCGGGGGGCAGAATGAGCAGTTCTTC.

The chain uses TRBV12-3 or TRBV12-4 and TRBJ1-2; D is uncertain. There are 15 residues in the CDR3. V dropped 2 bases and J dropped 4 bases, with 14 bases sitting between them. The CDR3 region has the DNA TGTGCCAGCAGTTTATTCCGAGGACGGGGCTATGGCTACACCTTC. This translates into CASSLFRGRGYGYTF.

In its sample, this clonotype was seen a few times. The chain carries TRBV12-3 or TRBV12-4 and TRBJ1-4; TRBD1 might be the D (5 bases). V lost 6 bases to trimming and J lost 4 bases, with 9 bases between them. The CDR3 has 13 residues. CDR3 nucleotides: TGTGCCAGCAGAAGGGACTTTAATGAAAAACTGTTTTTT. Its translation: CASRRDFNEKLFF.

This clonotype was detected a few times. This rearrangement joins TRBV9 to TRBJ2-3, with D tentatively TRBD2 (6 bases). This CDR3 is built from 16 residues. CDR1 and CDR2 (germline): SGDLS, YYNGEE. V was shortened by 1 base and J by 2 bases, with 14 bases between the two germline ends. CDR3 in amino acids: CASSVLPGLTTDTQYF. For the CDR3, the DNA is TGTGCCAGCAGCGTACTTCCGGGACTTACCACAGATACGCAGTATTTT.

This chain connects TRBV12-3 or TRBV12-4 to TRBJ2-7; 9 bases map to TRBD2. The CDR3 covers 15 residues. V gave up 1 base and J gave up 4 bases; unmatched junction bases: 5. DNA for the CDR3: TGTGCCAGCAGTTTAGTAGCGGGGGTGCCTTACGAGCAGTACTTC. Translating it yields CASSLVAGVPYEQYF.

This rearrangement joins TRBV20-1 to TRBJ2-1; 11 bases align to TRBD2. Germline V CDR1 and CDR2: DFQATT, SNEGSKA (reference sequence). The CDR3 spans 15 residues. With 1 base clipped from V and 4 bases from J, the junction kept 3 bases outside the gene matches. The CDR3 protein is CSARGLAGKYNEQFF. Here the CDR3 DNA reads TGCAGTGCTAGAGGACTAGCGGGAAAATACAATGAGCAGTTCTTC.

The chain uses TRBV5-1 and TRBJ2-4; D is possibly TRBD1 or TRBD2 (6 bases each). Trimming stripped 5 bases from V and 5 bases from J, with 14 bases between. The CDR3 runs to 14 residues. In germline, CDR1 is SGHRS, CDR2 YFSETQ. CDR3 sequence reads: CASSSGARENIQYF. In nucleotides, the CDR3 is TGCGCCAGCAGTTCGGGGGCCCGCGAAAACATTCAGTACTTC.

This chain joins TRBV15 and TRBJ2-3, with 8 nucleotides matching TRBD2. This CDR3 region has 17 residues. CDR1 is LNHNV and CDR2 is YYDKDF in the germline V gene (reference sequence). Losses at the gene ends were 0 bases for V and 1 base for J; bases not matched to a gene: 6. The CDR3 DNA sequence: TGTGCCACCAGCAGAGATCAGCTAGCGGGCCGCACAGATACGCAGTATTTT. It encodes CATSRDQLAGRTDTQYF.

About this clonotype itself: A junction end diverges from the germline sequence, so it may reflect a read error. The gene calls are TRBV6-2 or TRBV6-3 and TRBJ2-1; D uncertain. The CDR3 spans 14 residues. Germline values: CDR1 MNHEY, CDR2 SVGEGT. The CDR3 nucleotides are TGTGCCAGCAGTGACTCCTTGAATAGCAATGAGCAGTTCTTC. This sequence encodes CASSDSLNSNEQFF.

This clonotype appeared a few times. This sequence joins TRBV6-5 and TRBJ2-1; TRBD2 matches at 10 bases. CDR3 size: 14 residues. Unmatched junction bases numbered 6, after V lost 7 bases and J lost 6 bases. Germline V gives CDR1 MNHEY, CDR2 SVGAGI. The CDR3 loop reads CASTSSGGSNEQFF. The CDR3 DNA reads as TGTGCCAGCACCTCTAGCGGGGGTTCCAATGAGCAGTTCTTC.

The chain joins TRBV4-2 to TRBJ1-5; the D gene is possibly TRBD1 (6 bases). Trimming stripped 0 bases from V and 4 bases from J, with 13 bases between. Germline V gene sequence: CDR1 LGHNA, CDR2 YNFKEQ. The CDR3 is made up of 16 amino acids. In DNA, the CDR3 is TGTGCCAGCAGCCAAGATCCCGGGGGCAATAATCAGCCCCAGCATTTT. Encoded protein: CASSQDPGGNNQPQHF.

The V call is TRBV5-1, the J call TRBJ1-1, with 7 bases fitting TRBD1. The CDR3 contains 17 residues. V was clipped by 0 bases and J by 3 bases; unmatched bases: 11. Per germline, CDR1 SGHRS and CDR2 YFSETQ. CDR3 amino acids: CASSLVVGGISHTEAFF. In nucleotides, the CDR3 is TGCGCCAGCAGCTTGGTAGTAGGGGGCATTTCCCACACTGAAGCTTTCTTT. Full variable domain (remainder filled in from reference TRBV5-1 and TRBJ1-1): KAGVTQTPRYLIKTRGQQVTLSCSPISGHRSVSWYQQTPGQGLQFLFEYFSETQRNKGNFPGRFSGRQFSNSRSEMNVSTLELGDSALYLCASSLVVGGISHTEAFFGQGTRLTVV.

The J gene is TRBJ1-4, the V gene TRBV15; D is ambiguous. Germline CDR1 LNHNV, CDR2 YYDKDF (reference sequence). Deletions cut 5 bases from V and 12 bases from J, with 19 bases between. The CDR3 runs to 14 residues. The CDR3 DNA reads TGTGCCACCAGCCAAGTCCTGACCGCCACAGAACTGTTTTTT. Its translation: CATSQVLTATELFF.

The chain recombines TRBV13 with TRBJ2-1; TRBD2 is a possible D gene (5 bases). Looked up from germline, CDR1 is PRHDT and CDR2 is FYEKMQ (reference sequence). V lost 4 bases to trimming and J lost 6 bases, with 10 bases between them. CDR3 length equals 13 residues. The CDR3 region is CASSSATSNEQFF. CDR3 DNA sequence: TGTGCCAGCAGCTCCGCTACTAGCAATGAGCAGTTCTTC. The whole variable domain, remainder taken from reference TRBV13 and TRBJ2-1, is AAGVIQSPRHLIKEKRETATLKCYPIPRHDTVYWYQQGPGQDPQFLISFYEKMQSDKGSIPDRFSAQQFSDYHSELNMSSLELGDSALYFCASSSATSNEQFFGPGTRLTVL.

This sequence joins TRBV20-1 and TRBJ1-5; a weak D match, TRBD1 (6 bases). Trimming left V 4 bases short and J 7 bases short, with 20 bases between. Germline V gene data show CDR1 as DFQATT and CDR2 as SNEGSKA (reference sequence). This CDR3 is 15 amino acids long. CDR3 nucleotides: TGCAGTGCTACTCCCCGGGGCAGGGGAAACCAGCCCCAGCATTTT. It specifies CSATPRGRGNQPQHF.

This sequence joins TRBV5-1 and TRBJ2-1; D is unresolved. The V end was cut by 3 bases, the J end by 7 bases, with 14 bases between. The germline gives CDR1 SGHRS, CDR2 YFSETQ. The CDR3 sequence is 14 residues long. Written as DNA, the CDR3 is TGCGCCAGCAGCTCACGGTCGAGTGAGAATGAGCAGTTCTTC. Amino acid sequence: CASSSRSSENEQFF.

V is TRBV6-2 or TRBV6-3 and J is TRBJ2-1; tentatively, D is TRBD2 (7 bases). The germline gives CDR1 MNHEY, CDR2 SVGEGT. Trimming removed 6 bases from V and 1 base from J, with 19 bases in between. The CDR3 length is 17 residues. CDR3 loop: CASSRGAGALSYNEQFF. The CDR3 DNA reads TGTGCCAGCAGCCGCGGGGCGGGGGCTTTATCCTACAATGAGCAGTTCTTC.

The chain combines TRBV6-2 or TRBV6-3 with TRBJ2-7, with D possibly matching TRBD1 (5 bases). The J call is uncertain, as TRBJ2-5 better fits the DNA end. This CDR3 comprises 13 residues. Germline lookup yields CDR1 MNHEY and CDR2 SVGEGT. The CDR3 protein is CASTYQGGETQYF. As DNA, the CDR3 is TGTGCCAGCACCTACCAGGGTGGGGAGACCCAGTACTTC.

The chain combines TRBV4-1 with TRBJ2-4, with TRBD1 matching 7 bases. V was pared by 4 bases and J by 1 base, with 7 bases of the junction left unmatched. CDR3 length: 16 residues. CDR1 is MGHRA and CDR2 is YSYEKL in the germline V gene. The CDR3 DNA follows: TGCGCCAGCAGCCCATCGACAGGGCTTGCCAAAAACATTCAGTACTTC. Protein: CASSPSTGLAKNIQYF.

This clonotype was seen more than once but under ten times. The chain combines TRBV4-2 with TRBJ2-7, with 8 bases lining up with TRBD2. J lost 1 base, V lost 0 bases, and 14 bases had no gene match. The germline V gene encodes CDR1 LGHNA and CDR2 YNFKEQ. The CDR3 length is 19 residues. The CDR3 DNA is TGTGCCAGCAGCCAAGAGTTGGCCGGGGCGGCTAGCGGGTCCTACGAGCAGTACTTC. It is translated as CASSQELAGAASGSYEQYF.